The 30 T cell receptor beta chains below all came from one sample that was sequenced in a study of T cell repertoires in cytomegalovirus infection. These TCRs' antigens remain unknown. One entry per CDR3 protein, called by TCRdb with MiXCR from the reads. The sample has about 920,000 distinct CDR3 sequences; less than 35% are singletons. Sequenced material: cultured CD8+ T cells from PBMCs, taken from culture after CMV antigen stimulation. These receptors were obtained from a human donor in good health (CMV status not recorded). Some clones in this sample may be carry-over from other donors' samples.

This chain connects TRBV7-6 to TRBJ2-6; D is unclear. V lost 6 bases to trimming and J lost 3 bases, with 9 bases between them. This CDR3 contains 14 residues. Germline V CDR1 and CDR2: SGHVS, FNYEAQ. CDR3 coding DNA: TGTGCCAGCAGTATTGAGCTTGGGGCCAACGTCCTGACTTTC. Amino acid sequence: CASSIELGANVLTF.

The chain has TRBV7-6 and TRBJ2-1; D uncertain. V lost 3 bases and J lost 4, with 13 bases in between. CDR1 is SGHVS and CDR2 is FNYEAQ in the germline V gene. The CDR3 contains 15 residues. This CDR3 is CASSLIPSGYNEQFF. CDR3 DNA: TGTGCCAGCAGCTTGATCCCCAGTGGGTACAATGAGCAGTTCTTC.

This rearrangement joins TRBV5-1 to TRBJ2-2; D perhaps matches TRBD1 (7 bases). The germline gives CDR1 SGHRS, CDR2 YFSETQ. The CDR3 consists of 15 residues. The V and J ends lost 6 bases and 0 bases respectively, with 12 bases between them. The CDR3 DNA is TGCGCCAGCACGGAGGGGACAGCGAACACCGGGGAGCTGTTTTTT. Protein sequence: CASTEGTANTGELFF.

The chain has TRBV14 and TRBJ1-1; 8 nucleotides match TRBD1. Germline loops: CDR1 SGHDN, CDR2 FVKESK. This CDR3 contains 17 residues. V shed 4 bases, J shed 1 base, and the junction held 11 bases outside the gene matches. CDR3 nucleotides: TGTGCCAGCAGCCTCGGACAGGGCGCCTTTGGGAACACTGAAGCTTTCTTT. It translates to CASSLGQGAFGNTEAFF. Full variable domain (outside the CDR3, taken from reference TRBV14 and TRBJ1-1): EAGVTQFPSHSVIEKGQTVTLRCDPISGHDNLYWYRRVMGKEIKFLLHFVKESKQDESGMPNNRFLAERTGGTYSTLKVQPAELEDSGVYFCASSLGQGAFGNTEAFFGQGTRLTVV.

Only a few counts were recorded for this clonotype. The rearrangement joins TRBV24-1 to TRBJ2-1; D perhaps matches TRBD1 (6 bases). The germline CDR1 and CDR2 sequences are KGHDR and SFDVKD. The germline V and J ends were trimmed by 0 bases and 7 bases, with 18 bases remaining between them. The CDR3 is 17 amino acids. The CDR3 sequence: CATSDLMGAPYSNEQFF. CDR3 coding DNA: TGTGCCACCAGTGATTTGATGGGGGCCCCGTACAGTAATGAGCAGTTCTTC.

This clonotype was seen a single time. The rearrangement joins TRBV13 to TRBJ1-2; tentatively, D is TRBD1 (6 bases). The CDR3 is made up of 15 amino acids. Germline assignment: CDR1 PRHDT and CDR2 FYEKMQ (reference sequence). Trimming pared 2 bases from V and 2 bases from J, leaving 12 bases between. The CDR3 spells CASSLRGQTNYGYTF. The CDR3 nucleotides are TGTGCCAGCAGCTTAAGAGGACAGACCAACTATGGCTACACCTTC.

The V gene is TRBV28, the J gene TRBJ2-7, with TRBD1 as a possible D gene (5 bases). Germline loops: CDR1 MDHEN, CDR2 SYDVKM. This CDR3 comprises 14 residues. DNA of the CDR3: TGTGCCAGCAGTCCCCCTCGGACACGCTACGGGCAGTACGTC. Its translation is CASSPPRTRYGQYV.

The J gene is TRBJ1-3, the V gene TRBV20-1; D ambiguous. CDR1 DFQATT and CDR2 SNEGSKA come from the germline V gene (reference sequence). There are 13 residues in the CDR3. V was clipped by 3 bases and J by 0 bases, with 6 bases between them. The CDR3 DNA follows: TGCAGTGCTAGGGTTAGCTCTGGAAACACCATATATTTT. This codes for CSARVSSGNTIYF.

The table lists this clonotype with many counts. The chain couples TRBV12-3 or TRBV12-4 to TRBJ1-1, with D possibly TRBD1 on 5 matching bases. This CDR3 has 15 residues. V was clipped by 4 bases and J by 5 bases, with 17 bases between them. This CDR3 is CASSSSGRGETEAFF. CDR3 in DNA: TGTGCCAGCAGTTCCTCTGGTAGGGGAGAAACTGAAGCTTTCTTT.

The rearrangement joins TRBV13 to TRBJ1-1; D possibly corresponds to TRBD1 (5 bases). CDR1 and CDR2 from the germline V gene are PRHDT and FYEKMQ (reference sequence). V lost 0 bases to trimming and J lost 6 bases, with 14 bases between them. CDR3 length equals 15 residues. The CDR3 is CASSLGGGFIAEAFF. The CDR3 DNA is TGTGCCAGCAGCTTAGGCGGGGGGTTCATCGCTGAAGCTTTCTTT.

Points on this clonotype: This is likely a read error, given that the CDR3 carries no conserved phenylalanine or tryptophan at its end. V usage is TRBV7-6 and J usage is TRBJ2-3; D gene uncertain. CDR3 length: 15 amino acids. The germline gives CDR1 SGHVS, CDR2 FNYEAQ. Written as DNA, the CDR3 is TGTGCCAGCAGCTTAGGTCTGGCACGCACGGATACGCAGTATTAT. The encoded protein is CASSLGLARTDTQYY.

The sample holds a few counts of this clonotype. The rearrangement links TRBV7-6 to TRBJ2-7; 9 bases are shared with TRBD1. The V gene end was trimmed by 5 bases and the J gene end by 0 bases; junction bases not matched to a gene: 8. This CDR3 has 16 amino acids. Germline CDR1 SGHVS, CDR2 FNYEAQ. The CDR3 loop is CASSIPGTGRSYEQYF. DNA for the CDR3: TGTGCCAGCAGCATCCCCGGGACAGGGCGCTCCTACGAGCAGTACTTC.

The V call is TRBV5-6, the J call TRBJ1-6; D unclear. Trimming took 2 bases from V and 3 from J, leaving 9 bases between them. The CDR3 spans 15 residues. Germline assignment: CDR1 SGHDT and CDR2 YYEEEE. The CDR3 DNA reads TGTGCCAGCAGCTTCGAAGGTGGCTATAATTCACCCCTCCACTTT. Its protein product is CASSFEGGYNSPLHF.

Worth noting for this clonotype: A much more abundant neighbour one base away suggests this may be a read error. The CDR3 loop is CASSFLKGTHEQYF. CDR3 coding DNA: TGTGCCAGCAGCTTTCTCAAGGGAACGCACGAGCAGTACTTC. The chain is built from TRBV7-2 and TRBJ2-7; no definite D call. CDR3 size: 14 residues. V dropped 3 bases and J dropped 5 bases, with 14 bases sitting between them. The V gene's germline CDR1 is SGHTA and CDR2 FQGNSA.

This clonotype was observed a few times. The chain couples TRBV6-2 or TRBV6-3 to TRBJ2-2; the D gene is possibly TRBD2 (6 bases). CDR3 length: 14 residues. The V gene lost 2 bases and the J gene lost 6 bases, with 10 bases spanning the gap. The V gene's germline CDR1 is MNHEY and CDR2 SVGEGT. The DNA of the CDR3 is TGTGCCAGCAGTTACGGCGGGGTCCCCGGGGAGCTGTTTTTT. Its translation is CASSYGGVPGELFF.

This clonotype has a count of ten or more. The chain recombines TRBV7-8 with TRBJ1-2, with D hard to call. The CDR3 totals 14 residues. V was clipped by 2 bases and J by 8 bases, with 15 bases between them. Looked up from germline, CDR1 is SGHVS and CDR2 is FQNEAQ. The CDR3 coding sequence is TGTGCCAGCAGCTTACGTCGGGCCCTTTTGGGCTACACCTTC. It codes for CASSLRRALLGYTF.

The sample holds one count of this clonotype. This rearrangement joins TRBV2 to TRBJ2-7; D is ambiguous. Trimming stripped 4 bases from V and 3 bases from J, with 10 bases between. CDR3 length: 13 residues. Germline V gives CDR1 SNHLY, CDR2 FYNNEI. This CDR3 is CASSGGLHYEQYV. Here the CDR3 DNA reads TGTGCCAGCAGTGGGGGATTACACTACGAGCAGTACGTC.

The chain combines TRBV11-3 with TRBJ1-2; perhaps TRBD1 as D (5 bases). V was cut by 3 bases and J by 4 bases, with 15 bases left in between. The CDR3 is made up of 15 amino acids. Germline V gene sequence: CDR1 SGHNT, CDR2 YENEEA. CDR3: CASSFWGWGPYGYTF. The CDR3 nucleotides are TGTGCCAGCAGCTTTTGGGGGTGGGGCCCCTATGGCTACACCTTC.

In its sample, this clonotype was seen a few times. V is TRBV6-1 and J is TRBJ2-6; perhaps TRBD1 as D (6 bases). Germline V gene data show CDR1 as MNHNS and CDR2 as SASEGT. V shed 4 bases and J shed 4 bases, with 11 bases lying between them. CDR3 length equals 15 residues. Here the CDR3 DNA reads TGTGCCAGCAGTGTCGGACAGTCCGGGGCCAACGTCCTGACTTTC. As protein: CASSVGQSGANVLTF.

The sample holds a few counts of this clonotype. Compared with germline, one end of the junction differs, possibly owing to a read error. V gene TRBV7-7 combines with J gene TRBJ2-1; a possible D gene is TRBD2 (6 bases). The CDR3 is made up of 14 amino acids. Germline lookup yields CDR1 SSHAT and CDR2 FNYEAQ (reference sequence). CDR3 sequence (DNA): TGTGCTAGCAGCCCCCTCGGGCGGGAAAATGAGCAGTTCTTC. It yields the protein CASSPLGRENEQFF.

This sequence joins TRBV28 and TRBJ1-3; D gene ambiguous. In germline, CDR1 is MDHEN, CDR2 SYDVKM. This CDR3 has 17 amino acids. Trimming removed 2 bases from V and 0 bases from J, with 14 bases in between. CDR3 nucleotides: TGTGCCAGCAGTTTACCGTCGCGGACGTTCTCTGGAAACACCATATATTTT. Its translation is CASSLPSRTFSGNTIYF.

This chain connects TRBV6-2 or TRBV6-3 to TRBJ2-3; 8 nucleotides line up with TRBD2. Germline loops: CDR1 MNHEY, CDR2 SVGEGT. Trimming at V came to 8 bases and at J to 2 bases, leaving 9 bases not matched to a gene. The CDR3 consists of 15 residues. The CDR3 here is CASGPLAGTTDTQYF. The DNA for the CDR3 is TGTGCCAGCGGGCCCTTAGCGGGGACCACAGATACGCAGTATTTT.

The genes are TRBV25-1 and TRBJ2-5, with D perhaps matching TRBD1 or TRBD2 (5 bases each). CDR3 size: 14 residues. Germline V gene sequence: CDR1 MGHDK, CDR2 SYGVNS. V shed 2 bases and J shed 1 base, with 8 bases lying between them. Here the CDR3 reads CASSELGTQETQYF. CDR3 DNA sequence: TGTGCCAGCAGTGAACTCGGGACCCAAGAGACCCAGTACTTC.

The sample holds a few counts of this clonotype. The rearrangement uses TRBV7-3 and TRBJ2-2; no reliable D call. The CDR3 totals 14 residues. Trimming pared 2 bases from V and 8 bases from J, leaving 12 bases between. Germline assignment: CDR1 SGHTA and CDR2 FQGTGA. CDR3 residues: CASSLPHRSGELFF. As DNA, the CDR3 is TGTGCCAGCAGCTTACCTCATCGAAGTGGGGAGCTGTTTTTT.

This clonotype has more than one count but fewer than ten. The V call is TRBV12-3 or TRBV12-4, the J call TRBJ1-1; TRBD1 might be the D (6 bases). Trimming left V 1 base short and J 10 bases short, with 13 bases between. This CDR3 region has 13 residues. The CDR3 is CASSLGPGAGAFF. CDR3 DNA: TGTGCCAGCAGTTTAGGGCCGGGGGCAGGAGCTTTCTTT.

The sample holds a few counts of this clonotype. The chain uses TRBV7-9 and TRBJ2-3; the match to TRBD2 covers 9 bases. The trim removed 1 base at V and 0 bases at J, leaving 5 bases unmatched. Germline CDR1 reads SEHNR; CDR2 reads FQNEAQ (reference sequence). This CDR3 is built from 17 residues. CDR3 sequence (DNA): TGTGCCAGCAGCTTAGAGGCTAGCGGGATGAGCACAGATACGCAGTATTTT. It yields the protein CASSLEASGMSTDTQYF.

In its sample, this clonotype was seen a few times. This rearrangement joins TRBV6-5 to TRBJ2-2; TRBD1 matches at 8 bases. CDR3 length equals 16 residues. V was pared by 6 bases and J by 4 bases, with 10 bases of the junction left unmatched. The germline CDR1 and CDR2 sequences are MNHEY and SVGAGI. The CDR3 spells CASRPPDREITGELFF. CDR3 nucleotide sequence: TGTGCCAGCAGACCCCCGGACAGGGAAATCACCGGGGAGCTGTTTTTT.

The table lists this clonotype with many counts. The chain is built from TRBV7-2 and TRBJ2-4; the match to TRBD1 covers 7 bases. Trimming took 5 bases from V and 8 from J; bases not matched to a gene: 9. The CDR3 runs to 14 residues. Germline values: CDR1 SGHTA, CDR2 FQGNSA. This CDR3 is CASSQLTGRDIQYF. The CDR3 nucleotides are TGTGCCAGCAGCCAACTGACAGGGCGAGACATTCAGTACTTC.

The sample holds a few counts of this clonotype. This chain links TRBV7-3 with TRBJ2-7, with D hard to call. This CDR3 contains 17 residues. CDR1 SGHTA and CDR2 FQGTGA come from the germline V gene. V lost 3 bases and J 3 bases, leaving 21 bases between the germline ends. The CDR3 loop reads CASSFKVPKPFYYEQYV. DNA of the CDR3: TGTGCCAGCAGCTTCAAGGTGCCAAAACCGTTCTACTACGAGCAGTACGTC.

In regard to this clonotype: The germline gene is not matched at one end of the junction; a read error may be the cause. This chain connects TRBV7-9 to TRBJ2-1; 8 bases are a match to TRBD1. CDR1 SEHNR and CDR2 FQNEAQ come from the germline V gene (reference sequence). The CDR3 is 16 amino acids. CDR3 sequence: CASNLDTGGSYNEQFF. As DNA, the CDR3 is TGTGCCAGCAACTTAGATACAGGGGGCTCCTACAATGAGCAGTTCTTC.